The 19 T cell receptor beta chains below come from one sample, sequenced in a study of cytomegalovirus exposure and HLA in healthy donors. The PCR was carried out with 60 Vbeta primers and 13 Jbeta primers. Sequencing was performed with immunoSEQ multiplex PCR; in TCRdb, only in-frame clones are kept and a portion is missing. The repertoire holds 150,000 to 200,000 clones, roughly 82% seen once, with 1.5% to 1.9% in the top ten. The sample consisted of PBMCs. These receptors were collected from a man aged 35 to 55 in good health and CMV-seronegative.

This clone was seen more than once but under ten times. The CDR3 loop reads CASSSVETQYF. CDR3 nucleotide sequence: TGTGCCAGTAGTAGCGTAGAGACCCAGTACTTC. The V and J genes are TRBV19 and TRBJ2-5; unclear D gene. The CDR3 contains 11 residues. V lost 4 bases and J 4 bases, leaving 4 bases between the germline ends. Germline-derived CDR1 and CDR2 are LNHDA and SQIVND (reference sequence).

The rearrangement joins TRBV11-1 to TRBJ2-3; 8 positions match TRBD2. V shed 0 bases, J shed 1 base, and the junction held 0 bases outside the gene matches. The CDR3 sequence is 15 residues long. The germline gives CDR1 SGHAT, CDR2 FQDESV (reference sequence). This CDR3 is CASSLARGGTDTQYF. Written as DNA, the CDR3 is TGTGCCAGCAGCTTAGCGCGGGGGGGCACAGATACGCAGTATTTT. Full variable domain (missing parts from reference TRBV11-1 and TRBJ2-3): EAEVAQSPRYKITEKSQAVAFWCDPISGHATLYWYRQILGQGPELLVQFQDESVVDDSQLPKDRFSAERLKGVDSTLKIQPAELGDSAMYLCASSLARGGTDTQYFGPGTRLTVL.

The gene calls are TRBV6-1 and TRBJ2-3; 12 bases line up with TRBD2. Trimming removed 1 base from V and 5 bases from J; junction bases left unmatched: 13. Per the germline V gene, CDR1 is MNHNS and CDR2 is SASEGT. The CDR3 is made up of 19 amino acids. The CDR3 bases are TGTGCCAGCAGTGAAGGAGTACTAGCGGGAGGTATTTACGGAGATACGCAGTATTTT. It yields the protein CASSEGVLAGGIYGDTQYF.

This rearrangement joins TRBV9 to TRBJ1-3, with TRBD1 identical over 12 bases. This CDR3 is built from 17 residues. V lost 0 bases and J lost 2; bases outside the gene matches: 3. Germline CDR1 is SGDLS and CDR2 is YYNGEE. The CDR3 DNA reads as TGTGCCAGCAGCGTAGGGGGACAGGGGGCGGCTGGAAACACCATATATTTT. The encoded protein is CASSVGGQGAAGNTIYF.

V usage is TRBV9 and J usage is TRBJ2-3; no definite D call. CDR1 SGDLS and CDR2 YYNGEE come from the germline V gene. The CDR3 extends over 13 amino acids. Trimming removed 3 bases at V and 5 bases at J, with 10 bases between. The CDR3 sequence is CASSAISGDTQYF. CDR3 nucleotides: TGTGCCAGCAGCGCCATTAGTGGAGATACGCAGTATTTT.

This clone occurred a few times. CDR3 protein: CASSLDQGDEQYF. The CDR3, as DNA: TGTGCCAGCAGCTTAGATCAGGGGGACGAGCAGTACTTC. The rearrangement joins TRBV11-2 to TRBJ2-7, with TRBD1 identical over 7 bases. Germline CDR1 and CDR2: SGHAT and FQNNGV. V dropped 0 bases and J dropped 5; count of bases not matched to a gene: 1. The CDR3 extends over 13 amino acids.

The V call is TRBV27, the J call TRBJ1-2; no clear D gene. V lost 0 bases and J 8 bases, leaving 16 bases between the germline ends. Germline V gene lookup returns CDR1 MNHEY and CDR2 SMNVEV (reference sequence). The CDR3 has 15 residues. CDR3 loop: CASSLSSGGEGGYTF. Here the CDR3 DNA reads TGTGCCAGCAGTTTATCTTCCGGCGGGGAGGGAGGCTACACCTTC.

This clone was detected only a few times. This chain uses TRBV7-2 with TRBJ2-1; D is unclear. CDR3 length: 14 residues. Between the trimmed V and J ends, which lost 2 bases and 12 bases, there was a span of 17 bases. CDR1 is SGHTA, CDR2 FQGNSA, per germline. CDR3 coding DNA: TGTGCCAGCAGCTTAAGTTATCGCGCCAATTGGCAGTTCTTC. This gives the protein CASSLSYRANWQFF.

The rearrangement links TRBV5-1 to TRBJ2-5; the match to TRBD1 covers 12 bases. The length of the CDR3 is 15 residues. The V and J ends lost 4 bases and 6 bases, in that order; junction bases with no gene match: 7. CDR1 is SGHRS, CDR2 YFSETQ, per germline. The CDR3 DNA follows: TGCGCCAGCAGCCCCGGGACAGGGGGCCCCCAGACCCAGTACTTC. Protein product: CASSPGTGGPQTQYF. Drawing the rest from reference TRBV5-1 and TRBJ2-5, the complete variable domain is KAGVTQTPRYLIKTRGQQVTLSCSPISGHRSVSWYQQTPGQGLQFLFEYFSETQRNKGNFPGRFSGRQFSNSRSEMNVSTLELGDSALYLCASSPGTGGPQTQYFGPGTRLLVL.

The CDR3 sequence: CAWRQALNTEAFF. The CDR3 coding sequence is TGTGCCTGGAGACAGGCCCTGAACACTGAAGCTTTCTTT. This chain uses TRBV30 with TRBJ1-1; perhaps TRBD1 as D (5 bases). The V end was cut by 3 bases, the J end by 0 bases, with 8 bases between. The CDR3 consists of 13 residues. CDR1 and CDR2 from the germline V gene are GTSNPN and SVGIG (reference sequence).

This clone was observed once. V is TRBV7-9 and J is TRBJ2-7; possible D gene TRBD2, 5 bases. There are 13 residues in the CDR3. Trimming shortened V by 7 bases and J by 4 bases, and 14 bases separated the two germline ends. Germline CDR1 SEHNR, CDR2 FQNEAQ (reference sequence). CDR3 sequence (DNA): TGTGCCAGCACCGATATTCGAGGGTACGAGCAGTACTTC. Residues: CASTDIRGYEQYF.

This clone was detected a few times. The chain combines TRBV6-5 with TRBJ2-5; D perhaps matches TRBD2 (6 bases). The CDR3 has 14 amino acids. Germline-derived CDR1 and CDR2 are MNHEY and SVGAGI. V was shortened by 5 bases and J by 6 bases, with 16 bases between the two germline ends. The CDR3 nucleotides read TGTGCCAGCAGTACTAATAGCGGTGTAAAGACCCAGTACTTC. Translation gives CASSTNSGVKTQYF.

This chain uses TRBV5-8 with TRBJ1-4, with D possibly being TRBD1 (5 bases). CDR3 size: 14 residues. Trimming pared 4 bases from V and 8 bases from J, leaving 15 bases between. CDR1 SGHTS and CDR2 YDEGEE come from the germline V gene. As DNA, the CDR3 is TGTGCCAGCAGCGGCGGGACGGGGAGGGAAAAACTGTTTTTT. It is translated as CASSGGTGREKLFF.

Points on this clone: The same CDR3 arises from other DNA sequences in this sample as well. The chain carries TRBV28 and TRBJ1-4, with D hard to call. Germline V gives CDR1 MDHEN, CDR2 SYDVKM. The ends were cut back, 6 bases at V and 7 bases at J, with 9 bases in the middle. The CDR3 consists of 12 residues. In DNA form, the CDR3 reads TGTGCCAGCAGCCGACTTCGTGAAAAACTGTTTTTT. The encoded protein is CASSRLREKLFF.

The chain is built from TRBV27 and TRBJ1-2; TRBD1 is a possible D gene (6 bases). With 2 bases removed from V and 7 bases from J, the gap between germline ends came to 17 bases. This CDR3 is built from 15 residues. Germline V lookup: CDR1 MNHEY, CDR2 SMNVEV (reference sequence). The CDR3 nucleotides read TGTGCCAGCAGTTTAGCGGCAGGGGTAGGTGGTGGCTACACCTTC. Translating gives CASSLAAGVGGGYTF.

This sequence joins TRBV4-1 and TRBJ1-5; tentatively, D is TRBD1 (6 bases). The CDR3 length is 14 residues. The germline V gene has CDR1 MGHRA and CDR2 YSYEKL. V was pared by 1 base and J by 9 bases, with 13 bases between. CDR3 DNA sequence: TGCGCCAGCAGCCAAGGGCAGGGGTTAAGGCCCCAGCATTTT. Amino acid sequence: CASSQGQGLRPQHF.

J is TRBJ2-2 and V is TRBV7-2, with 16 bases matching TRBD2. The germline gives CDR1 SGHTA, CDR2 FQGNSA. Unmatched junction bases numbered 10, after V lost 5 bases and J lost 4 bases. The CDR3 spans 19 residues. CDR3 DNA: TGTGCCAGCAGCCAGCCGGGACTAGCGGGAGGGTGGGTCACCGGGGAGCTGTTTTTT. The encoded protein is CASSQPGLAGGWVTGELFF.

The chain is built from TRBV29-1 and TRBJ2-7; TRBD2 matches 9 bases. This CDR3 region has 12 residues. Germline V gene sequence: CDR1 SQVTM, CDR2 ANQGSEA. Germline trimming cut 7 bases from V and 7 bases from J; bases unmatched to any gene: 8. The chain's CDR3 is CSGAGGAGEQYF. The CDR3 DNA reads TGCAGCGGAGCGGGAGGCGCCGGGGAGCAGTACTTC.

This clone has more than one count but fewer than ten. V usage is TRBV18 and J usage is TRBJ2-7; 7 bases line up with TRBD2. CDR3 length: 15 amino acids. The V and J ends lost 1 base and 7 bases, in that order; junction bases with no gene match: 10. Germline CDR1 reads KGHSH; CDR2 reads LQKENI. The CDR3 DNA is TGTGCCAGCTCACCACGGGGGGGACCCCGGGAAGAGCAGTACTTC. This codes for CASSPRGGPREEQYF.